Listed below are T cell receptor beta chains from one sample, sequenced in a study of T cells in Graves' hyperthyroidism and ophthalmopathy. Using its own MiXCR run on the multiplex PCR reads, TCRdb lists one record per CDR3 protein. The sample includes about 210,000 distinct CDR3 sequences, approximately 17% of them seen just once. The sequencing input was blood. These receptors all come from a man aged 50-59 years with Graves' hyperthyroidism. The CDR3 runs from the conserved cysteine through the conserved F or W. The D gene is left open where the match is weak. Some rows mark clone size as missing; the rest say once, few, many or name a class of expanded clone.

CAWGDRYYEQYF | TGTGCCTGGGGGGACCGCTACTACGAGCAGTACTTC | - | 12 | TRBJ2-7 | TRBV30 | -
CASLPLWGVGQGADTQYF | TGTGCCAGCCTCCCACTCTGGGGGGTGGGACAGGGTGCAGATACGCAGTATTTT | TRBD1 | 18 | TRBJ2-3 | TRBV6-1 | few
CASSLDFGGESDTQYF | TGTGCCAGCAGCTTAGATTTCGGGGGCGAATCGGATACGCAGTATTTT | - | 16 | TRBJ2-3 | TRBV11-3 | many
CASSEGLAGVWNEQFF | TGTGCCAGCAGCGAGGGACTAGCGGGAGTCTGGAATGAGCAGTTCTTC | TRBD2 | 16 | TRBJ2-1 | TRBV2 | once
CASSIRDNSYNEQFF | TGTGCCAGCAGCATCCGGGACAATTCCTACAATGAGCAGTTCTTC | - | 15 | TRBJ2-1 | TRBV9 | -
CASSLSGVTEAFF | TGTGCCAGCAGTTTATCGGGGGTCACTGAAGCTTTCTTT | - | 13 | TRBJ1-1 | TRBV27 | many
CASSYLGLAGVFSYEQYF | TGTGCCAGCAGTTACCTGGGACTAGCGGGTGTGTTCTCCTACGAGCAGTACTTC | TRBD2 | 18 | TRBJ2-7 | TRBV6-2/TRBV6-3 | -
CAWLVGADEQYF | TGTGCCTGGCTAGTGGGGGCCGACGAGCAGTACTTC | - | 12 | TRBJ2-7 | TRBV30 | many
CASTYTKLAGGYEQYF | TGTGCCAGCACCTATACGAAACTAGCGGGGGGGTACGAGCAGTACTTC | TRBD2 | 16 | TRBJ2-7 | TRBV9 | many
CASSQGLAGPDEQFF | TGCGCCAGCAGCCAGGGACTAGCGGGACCTGATGAGCAGTTCTTC | TRBD2 | 15 | TRBJ2-1 | TRBV4-1 | few
CASGLVYTGHSNTEAFF | TGTGCTAGTGGTTTGGTTTATACGGGACACTCGAACACTGAAGCTTTCTTT | - | 17 | TRBJ1-1 | TRBV12-5 | -
CASRREAWQPQHF | TGTGCCAGCCGGAGGGAGGCGTGGCAGCCCCAGCATTTT | - | 13 | TRBJ1-5 | TRBV28 | few
CASTGTGGYYGYTF | TGTGCCAGCACCGGGACAGGGGGTTATTATGGCTACACCTTC | TRBD1 | 14 | TRBJ1-2 | TRBV2 | many
CASSRAGTMGGEAFF | TGTGCCAGCAGTAGAGCCGGGACGATGGGAGGTGAAGCTTTCTTT | - | 15 | TRBJ1-1 | TRBV7-2 | few
CASSLRLREGQYF | TGTGCCAGCAGCTTACGATTGCGGGAGGGTCAGTACTTC | TRBD2 | 13 | TRBJ2-4 | TRBV7-3 | -
CASSHGTSSTDTQYF | TGTGCCAGCAGCCATGGGACGTCTAGCACAGATACGCAGTATTTT | - | 15 | TRBJ2-3 | TRBV7-9 | -
CASSLFRTSGYNEQFF | TGTGCCAGCAGCTTATTTCGGACTAGCGGCTACAATGAGCAGTTCTTC | TRBD2 | 16 | TRBJ2-1 | TRBV7-8 | few
CASSLASGYGYTF | TGTGCCAGCAGCTTAGCGTCGGGCTATGGCTACACCTTC | - | 13 | TRBJ1-2 | TRBV7-2 | many
CSVEEPSSGNTIYF | TGCAGCGTTGAAGAACCGAGCTCTGGAAACACCATATATTTT | - | 14 | TRBJ1-3 | TRBV29-1 | many
CASSMSINEQFF | TGTGCCAGTAGTATGTCGATTAATGAGCAGTTCTTC | - | 12 | TRBJ2-1 | TRBV11-1 | -
CASSPSGFYGYTF | TGTGCCAGCAGTCCCAGCGGTTTCTATGGCTACACCTTC | - | 13 | TRBJ1-2 | TRBV28 | -
CASSPGQGATYEQYF | TGTGCCAGCTCACCGGGACAGGGGGCAACCTACGAGCAGTACTTC | TRBD1 | 15 | TRBJ2-7 | TRBV7-8 | -
CASSPLLSNQPQHF | TGTGCCAGCTCACCATTGCTCAGCAATCAGCCCCAGCATTTT | - | 14 | TRBJ1-5 | TRBV18 | many
CAISSSVAGGETQYF | TGTGCCATCAGTTCCTCTGTTGCGGGAGGTGAGACCCAGTACTTC | TRBD2 | 15 | TRBJ2-5 | TRBV10-3 | -
CASSKQPGLAGFENEQFF | TGTGCCAGCAGCAAACAACCGGGACTAGCGGGATTTGAAAATGAGCAGTTCTTC | TRBD2 | 18 | TRBJ2-1 | TRBV7-8 | few
CASGAGDETQYF | TGTGCCAGCGGTGCGGGCGACGAGACCCAGTACTTC | - | 12 | TRBJ2-5 | TRBV2 | -
CSARDWREGETQYF | TGCAGTGCTAGAGATTGGCGGGAGGGGGAGACCCAGTACTTC | TRBD2 | 14 | TRBJ2-5 | TRBV20-1 | many
CSARDSGLAGVLLHETQYF | TGCAGTGCTAGAGATTCGGGACTAGCGGGAGTTTTGTTACATGAGACCCAGTACTTC | TRBD2 | 19 | TRBJ2-5 | TRBV20-1 | many
CASSLTPSGSFGELFF | TGTGCCAGCAGCTTAACGCCTAGCGGGAGCTTCGGGGAGCTGTTTTTT | TRBD2 | 16 | TRBJ2-2 | TRBV7-3 | many
CANSPTATEAFF | TGTGCCAACAGCCCCACAGCCACTGAAGCTTTCTTT | - | 12 | TRBJ1-1 | TRBV7-9 | -
CASSVAQGLGRTDTQYF | TGTGCCAGCAGCGTAGCCCAAGGTTTAGGCCGCACAGATACGCAGTATTTT | - | 17 | TRBJ2-3 | TRBV9 | -
CASSPSGSGYNEQFF | TGTGCCAGCAGTCCCAGCGGGAGCGGTTACAATGAGCAGTTCTTC | TRBD2 | 15 | TRBJ2-1 | TRBV12-3/TRBV12-4 | many
CASMWGRNTEAFF | TGTGCCAGCATGTGGGGGAGGAACACTGAAGCTTTCTTT | - | 13 | TRBJ1-1 | TRBV5-5 | few
CAISETGRNEKLFF | TGTGCCATCAGTGAGACAGGGAGGAATGAAAAACTGTTTTTT | - | 14 | TRBJ1-4 | TRBV10-3 | -
CASSPGLARRSSYNEQFF | TGTGCCAGCAGTCCGGGACTAGCCCGTAGAAGCTCCTACAATGAGCAGTTCTTC | TRBD2 | 18 | TRBJ2-1 | TRBV27 | many
CASSEGRDYNSPLHF | TGTGCCAGCAGTGAGGGCAGGGATTATAATTCACCCCTCCACTTT | - | 15 | TRBJ1-6 | TRBV28 | -
CASSSPGTVGKLFF | TGTGCCAGCAGTTCCCCCGGGACAGTTGGAAAACTGTTTTTT | TRBD1 | 14 | TRBJ1-4 | TRBV12-3/TRBV12-4 | many
CASSYQQGYEQYF | TGTGCCAGCAGTTATCAACAGGGGTACGAGCAGTACTTC | TRBD1 | 13 | TRBJ2-7 | TRBV6-1 | many
CASSLAPSAADEQFF | TGCGCCAGCAGCTTGGCGCCTAGTGCTGCGGATGAGCAGTTCTTC | - | 15 | TRBJ2-1 | TRBV5-1 | -
CASSKQGTNEQFF | TGTGCCAGCAGTAAACAGGGGACCAATGAGCAGTTCTTC | TRBD1 | 13 | TRBJ2-1 | TRBV2 | many
CSVGTDDGYTF | TGCAGCGTTGGGACAGATGACGGCTACACCTTC | - | 11 | TRBJ1-2 | TRBV29-1 | -
CASSYSAAGTVNTGELFF | TGTGCCAGCAGTTACTCCGCTGCCGGGACAGTTAACACCGGGGAGCTGTTTTTT | TRBD1 | 18 | TRBJ2-2 | TRBV6-1 | many
CASSEADSSLTGWETQYF | TGTGCCAGCAGTGAAGCGGATTCCTCCTTGACAGGGTGGGAGACCCAGTACTTC | TRBD1 | 18 | TRBJ2-5 | TRBV6-1 | few
CASSSRKSGTGAYEQYF | TGTGCCAGCAGCTCAAGAAAAAGCGGGACAGGAGCCTACGAGCAGTACTTC | - | 17 | TRBJ2-7 | TRBV28 | many
CASSLVVGTNTGELFF | TGCGCCAGCAGCTTGGTTGTCGGCACGAACACCGGGGAGCTGTTTTTT | - | 16 | TRBJ2-2 | TRBV5-1 | -
CASSPRGTSGLGDTQYF | TGTGCCAGCAGTCCCCGCGGGACTAGCGGGCTAGGCGATACGCAGTATTTT | TRBD2 | 17 | TRBJ2-3 | TRBV6-1 | many
CSAERSSYNEQFF | TGCAGTGCAGAGCGGAGCTCCTACAATGAGCAGTTCTTC | - | 13 | TRBJ2-1 | TRBV20-1 | many
CASSPGTGFNEQYF | TGTGCCAGCAGTCCCGGGACAGGGTTCAACGAGCAGTACTTC | TRBD1 | 14 | TRBJ2-7 | TRBV19 | -
CASSQEYRQTGANVLTF | TGTGCCAGCAGCCAAGAGTACAGGCAAACTGGGGCCAACGTCCTGACTTTC | - | 17 | TRBJ2-6 | TRBV4-2 | -